Sequencing of this T cell receptor (beta chain) was carried out in a study of T cells in localized non-small cell lung cancer. Broader study findings: Uninvolved adjacent lung showed higher T cell clonality than tumor. Heterogeneity cannot be ruled out, as sequencing used one tumor region only. There were a median roughly 59 of the top 100 tumor clones appearing in adjacent lung.

The data were produced by immunoSEQ multiplex PCR, yet TCRdb's version contains in-frame clones alone and is incomplete. The sample records about 25,000 clones, less than 90% being singletons. In this sample, this clone is medium-sized. Its specificity is not known. This CDR3 comprises 14 residues. V was pared by 4 bases and J by 1 base, with 10 bases between. Germline CDR1 and CDR2: SQVTM and ANQGSEA. This chain links TRBV29-1 with TRBJ1-4, with a weak D call TRBD1 (6 bases). This receptor was identified in an older female donor with stage I lung adenocarcinoma. The sample was peripheral blood, taken before any cancer treatment. The CDR3 sequence: CSVGAQGTNEKLFF. In DNA, the CDR3 is TGCAGCGTTGGAGCACAGGGAACTAATGAAAAACTGTTTTTT.